One sample yielded the 6 T cell receptor beta chains listed below, sequenced in a study of blood T cell repertoires in COVID-19. Generated by immunoSEQ multiplex PCR, the TCRdb table keeps only in-frame clones and is missing some. This sample has some 150,000 clones, with around 79% found just once. Material: peripheral blood. The receptors originated from a man older than 75 with acute or convalescent COVID-19.

The rearrangement joins TRBV6-6 to TRBJ2-1; TRBD2 aligns across 13 bases. Germline loops: CDR1 MNHNY, CDR2 SVGAGI (reference sequence). J was trimmed by 6 bases and V by 5 bases; bases with no gene match: 7. CDR3 size: 16 residues. The CDR3 reads CASSRTGLAGSNEQFF. In nucleotides, the CDR3 is TGTGCCAGCAGTCGAACGGGACTAGCGGGAAGCAATGAGCAGTTCTTC.

The rearrangement uses TRBV10-2 and TRBJ2-1, with TRBD1 matching over 7 bases. Germline assignment: CDR1 WSHSY and CDR2 SAAADI. This CDR3 is built from 15 residues. The ends lost 7 bases at V and 5 bases at J; junction bases unmatched: 11. The CDR3 protein is CASTLDRSLNNEQFF. The CDR3 nucleotides read TGCGCCAGCACCTTGGACAGGTCTCTAAACAATGAGCAGTTCTTC.

This chain connects TRBV5-4 to TRBJ2-2; 8 bases agree with TRBD2. CDR1 and CDR2 from the germline V gene are SGHNT and YYREEE (reference sequence). V lost 3 bases to trimming and J lost 7 bases; unmatched junction nucleotides: 11. This CDR3 comprises 16 residues. In DNA, the CDR3 is TGTGCCAGCAGCTCCGGGGGGGGCTCAAGAAGCGGGGAGCTGTTTTTT. Translated: CASSSGGGSRSGELFF. The variable domain in full, completed from reference TRBV5-4 and TRBJ2-2, reads ETGVTQSPTHLIKTRGQQVTLRCSSQSGHNTVSWYQQALGQGPQFIFQYYREEENGRGNFPPRFSGLQFPNYSSELNVNALELDDSALYLCASSSGGGSRSGELFFGEGSRLTVL.

CDR3 DNA sequence: TGTGCTAGTGGTTTGCCGACAGGGGGGACTAATGAGCAGTACGTC. As protein: CASGLPTGGTNEQYV. The chain recombines TRBV12-5 with TRBJ2-7, with 9 bases lining up with TRBD1. Losses at the gene ends were 2 bases for V and 7 bases for J; bases not matched to a gene: 9. Germline CDR1 reads LGHNT; CDR2 reads FRNRAP. CDR3 size: 15 residues.

This clone was recorded a few times. The chain links TRBV7-6 to TRBJ1-3; D not certain. The ends were cut back, 2 bases at V and 0 bases at J, with 11 bases in the middle. Germline CDR1 and CDR2: SGHVS and FNYEAQ. The length of the CDR3 is 16 residues. The CDR3, as DNA: TGTGCCAGCAGCTTACGGGAGGCCTACTCTGGAAACACCATATATTTT. This gives the protein CASSLREAYSGNTIYF.

The chain employs TRBV18 and TRBJ2-7; D may be TRBD1 (6 bases). Germline-derived CDR1 and CDR2 are KGHSH and LQKENI. The CDR3 sequence is 13 residues long. V lost 5 bases and J 4 bases, leaving 12 bases between the germline ends. The CDR3 protein is CASSKGTRYEQYF. CDR3 DNA sequence: TGTGCCAGCTCAAAAGGGACAAGGTACGAGCAGTACTTC.